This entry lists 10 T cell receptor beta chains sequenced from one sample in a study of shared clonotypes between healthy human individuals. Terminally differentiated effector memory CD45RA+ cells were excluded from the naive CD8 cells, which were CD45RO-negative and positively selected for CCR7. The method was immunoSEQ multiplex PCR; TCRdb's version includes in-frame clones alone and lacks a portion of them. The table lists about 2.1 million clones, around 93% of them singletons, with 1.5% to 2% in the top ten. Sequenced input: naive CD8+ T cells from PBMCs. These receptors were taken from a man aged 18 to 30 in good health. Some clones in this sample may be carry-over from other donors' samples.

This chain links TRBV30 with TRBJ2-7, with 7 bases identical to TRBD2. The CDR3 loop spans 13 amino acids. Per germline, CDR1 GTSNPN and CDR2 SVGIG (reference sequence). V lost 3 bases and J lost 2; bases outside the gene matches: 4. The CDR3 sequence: CAWSYGGTYEQYF. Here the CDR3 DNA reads TGTGCCTGGAGCTACGGGGGGACCTACGAGCAGTACTTC.

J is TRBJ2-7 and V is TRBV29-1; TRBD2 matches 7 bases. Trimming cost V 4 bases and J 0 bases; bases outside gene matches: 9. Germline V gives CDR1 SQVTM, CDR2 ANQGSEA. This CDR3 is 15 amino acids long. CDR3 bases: TGCAGCGTTGTGGGGGGGGTCGTTCACTCCTACGAGCAGTACTTC. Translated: CSVVGGVVHSYEQYF.

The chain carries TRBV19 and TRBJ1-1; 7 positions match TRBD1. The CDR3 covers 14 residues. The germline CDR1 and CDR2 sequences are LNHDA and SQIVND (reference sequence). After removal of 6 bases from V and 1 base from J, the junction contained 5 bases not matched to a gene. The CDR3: CASRPRDRNTEAFF. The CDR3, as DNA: TGTGCCAGTAGGCCCCGGGACAGGAACACTGAAGCTTTCTTT.

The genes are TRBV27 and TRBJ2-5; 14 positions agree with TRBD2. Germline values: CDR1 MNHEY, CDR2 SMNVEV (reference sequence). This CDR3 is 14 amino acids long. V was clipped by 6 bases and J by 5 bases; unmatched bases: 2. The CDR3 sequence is CASRGLAGVETQYF. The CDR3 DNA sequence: TGTGCCAGCAGGGGACTAGCGGGAGTCGAGACCCAGTACTTC.

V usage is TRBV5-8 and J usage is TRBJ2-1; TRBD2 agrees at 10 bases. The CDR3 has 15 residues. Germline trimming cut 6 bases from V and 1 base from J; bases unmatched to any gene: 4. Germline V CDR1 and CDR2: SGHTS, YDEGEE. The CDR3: CASTPAGGSYNEQFF. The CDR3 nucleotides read TGTGCCAGCACCCCAGCGGGAGGGTCCTACAATGAGCAGTTCTTC.

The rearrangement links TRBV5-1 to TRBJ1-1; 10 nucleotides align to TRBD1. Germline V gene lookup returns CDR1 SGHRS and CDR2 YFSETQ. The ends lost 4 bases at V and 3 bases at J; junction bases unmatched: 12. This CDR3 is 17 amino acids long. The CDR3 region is CASSPGPGQGLDTEAFF. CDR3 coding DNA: TGCGCCAGCAGCCCCGGACCGGGACAGGGGTTAGACACTGAAGCTTTCTTT.

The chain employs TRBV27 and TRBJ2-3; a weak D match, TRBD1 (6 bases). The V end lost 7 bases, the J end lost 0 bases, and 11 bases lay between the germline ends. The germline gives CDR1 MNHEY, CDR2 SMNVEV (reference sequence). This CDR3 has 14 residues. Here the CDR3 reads CASTVQGSTDTQYF. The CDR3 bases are TGTGCCAGCACGGTTCAGGGGAGCACAGATACGCAGTATTTT.

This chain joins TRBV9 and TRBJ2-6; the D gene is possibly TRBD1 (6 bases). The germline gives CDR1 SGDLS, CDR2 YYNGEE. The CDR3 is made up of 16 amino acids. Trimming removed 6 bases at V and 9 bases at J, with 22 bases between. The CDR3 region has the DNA TGTGCCAGCACCCCCAGGGGCACCCCAGGAGGCAACGTCCTGACTTTC. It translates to CASTPRGTPGGNVLTF. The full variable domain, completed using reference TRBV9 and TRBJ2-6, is DSGVTQTPKHLITATGQRVTLRCSPRSGDLSVYWYQQSLDQGLQFLIQYYNGEERAKGNILERFSAQQFPDLHSELNLSSLELGDSALYFCASTPRGTPGGNVLTFGAGSRLTVL.

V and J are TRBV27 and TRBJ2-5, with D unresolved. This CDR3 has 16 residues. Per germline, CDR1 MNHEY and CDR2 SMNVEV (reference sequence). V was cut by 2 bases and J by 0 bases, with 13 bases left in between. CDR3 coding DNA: TGTGCCAGCAGTTTAAAATTCGAGGAGTACCAAGAGACCCAGTACTTC. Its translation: CASSLKFEEYQETQYF.

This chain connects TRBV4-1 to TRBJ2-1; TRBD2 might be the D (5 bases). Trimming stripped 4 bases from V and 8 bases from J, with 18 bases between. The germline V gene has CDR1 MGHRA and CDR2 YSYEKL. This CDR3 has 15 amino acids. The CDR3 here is CASSRPGSLVDEQFF. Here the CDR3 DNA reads TGCGCCAGCAGCCGTCCGGGATCTCTAGTGGATGAGCAGTTCTTC.